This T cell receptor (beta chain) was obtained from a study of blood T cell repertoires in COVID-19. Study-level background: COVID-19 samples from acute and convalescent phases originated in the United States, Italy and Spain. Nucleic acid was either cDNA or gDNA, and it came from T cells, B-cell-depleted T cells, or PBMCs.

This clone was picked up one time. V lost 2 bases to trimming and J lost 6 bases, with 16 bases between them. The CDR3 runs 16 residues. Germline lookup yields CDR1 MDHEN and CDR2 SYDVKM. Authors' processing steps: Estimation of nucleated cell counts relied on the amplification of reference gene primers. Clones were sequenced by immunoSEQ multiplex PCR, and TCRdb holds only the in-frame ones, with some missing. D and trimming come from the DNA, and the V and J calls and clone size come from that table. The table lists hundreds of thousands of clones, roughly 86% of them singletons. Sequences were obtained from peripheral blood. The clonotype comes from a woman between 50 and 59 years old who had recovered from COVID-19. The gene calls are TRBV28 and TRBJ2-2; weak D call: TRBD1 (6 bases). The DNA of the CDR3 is TGTGCCAGCAGTTTAGGGCCAGGGGATAGAGCCGGGGAGCTGTTTTTT. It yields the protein CASSLGPGDRAGELFF. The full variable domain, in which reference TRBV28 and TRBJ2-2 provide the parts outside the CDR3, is DVKVTQSSRYLVKRTGEKVFLECVQDMDHENMFWYRQDPGLGLRLIYFSYDVKMKEKGDIPEGYSVSREKKERFSLILESASTNQTSMYLCASSLGPGDRAGELFFGEGSRLTVL.